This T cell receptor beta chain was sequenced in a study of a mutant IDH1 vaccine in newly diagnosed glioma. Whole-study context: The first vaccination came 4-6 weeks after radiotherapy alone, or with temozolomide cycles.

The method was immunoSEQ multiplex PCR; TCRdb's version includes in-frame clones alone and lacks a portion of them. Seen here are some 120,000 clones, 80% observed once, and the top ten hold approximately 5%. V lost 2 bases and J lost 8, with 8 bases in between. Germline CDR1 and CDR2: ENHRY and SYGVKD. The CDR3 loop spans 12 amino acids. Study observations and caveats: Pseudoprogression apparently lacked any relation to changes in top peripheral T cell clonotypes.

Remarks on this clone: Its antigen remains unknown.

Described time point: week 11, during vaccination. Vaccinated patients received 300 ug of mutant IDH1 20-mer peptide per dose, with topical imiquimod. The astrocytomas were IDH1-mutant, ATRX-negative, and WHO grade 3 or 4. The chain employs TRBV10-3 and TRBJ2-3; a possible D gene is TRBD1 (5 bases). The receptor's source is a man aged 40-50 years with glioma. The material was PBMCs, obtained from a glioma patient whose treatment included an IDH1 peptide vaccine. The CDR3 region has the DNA TGTGCCATCAGTGAGGATAGGGGTACGCAGTATTTT. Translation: CAISEDRGTQYF.